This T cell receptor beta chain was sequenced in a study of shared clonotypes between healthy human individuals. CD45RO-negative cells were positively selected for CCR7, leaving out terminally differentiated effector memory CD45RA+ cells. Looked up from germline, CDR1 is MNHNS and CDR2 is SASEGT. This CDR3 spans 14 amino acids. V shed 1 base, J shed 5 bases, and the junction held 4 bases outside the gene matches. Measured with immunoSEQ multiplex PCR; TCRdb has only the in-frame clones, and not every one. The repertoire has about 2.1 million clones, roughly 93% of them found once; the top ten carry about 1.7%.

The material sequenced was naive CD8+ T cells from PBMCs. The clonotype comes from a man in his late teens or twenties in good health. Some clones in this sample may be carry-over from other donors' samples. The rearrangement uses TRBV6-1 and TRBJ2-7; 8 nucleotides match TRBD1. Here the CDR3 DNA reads TGTGCCAGCAGTGAAGGGACAGGGTTCCACGAGCAGTACTTC. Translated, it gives CASSEGTGFHEQYF.